One and the same sample provided the 11 T cell receptor beta chains below, sequenced in a study of T cells in Graves' hyperthyroidism and ophthalmopathy. TCR beta CDR3 regions were amplified from RNA. HTBI primers were employed in a first-round RT-PCR of the TCR CDR3. TCRdb re-called the multiplex PCR reads through MiXCR, storing one row per CDR3 protein. The table lists around 500,000 distinct CDR3 sequences, roughly a sixth of them singletons, with 25% to 30% in the top ten. Sequenced: blood. The receptors derive from a woman in her 30s with Graves' ophthalmopathy.

V gene TRBV5-1 combines with J gene TRBJ2-5; no definite D call. The germline V and J ends were trimmed by 4 bases and 4 bases, with 11 bases remaining between them. CDR1 is SGHRS, CDR2 YFSETQ, per germline. The CDR3 has 13 amino acids. Here the CDR3 DNA reads TGCGCCAGCAGCCCGATCCTGGGAGAGACCCAGTACTTC. Amino acids: CASSPILGETQYF.

This clonotype was seen at least ten times. The chain links TRBV11-2 to TRBJ1-2; unclear D gene. V lost 5 bases and J 10 bases, leaving 14 bases between the germline ends. Germline lookup yields CDR1 SGHAT and CDR2 FQNNGV. The CDR3 contains 12 residues. The CDR3 nucleotides read TGTGCCAGCAGCCCCCGCTTTGGGATCTACACCTTC. Translation gives CASSPRFGIYTF.

A note on this clonotype: The junction differs from germline at one of its ends, possibly a read error. V and J are TRBV11-2 and TRBJ1-6; maybe TRBD1 (6 bases). Looked up from germline, CDR1 is SGHAT and CDR2 is FQNNGV. The CDR3 spans 18 residues. CDR3 bases: TGTGCCAGCAGCTCTCACGGGGGCGCCTTACAGGCCCATTCACCCTTCCACTTT. Translating gives CASSSHGGALQAHSPFHF.

The table lists this clonotype with many counts. The chain has TRBV5-1 and TRBJ2-3; D possibly corresponds to TRBD1 (6 bases). Germline CDR1 SGHRS, CDR2 YFSETQ. This CDR3 comprises 13 residues. V shed 7 bases and J shed 3 bases, with 12 bases lying between them. CDR3 DNA: TGCGCCAGCTACGCTCAGGGGACAGATACGCAGTATTTT. Its translation: CASYAQGTDTQYF.

The chain has TRBV7-9 and TRBJ1-1, with TRBD1 as a possible D gene (6 bases). Trimming stripped 2 bases from V and 8 bases from J, with 12 bases between. The CDR3 is 13 residues long. The germline V gene has CDR1 SEHNR and CDR2 FQNEAQ (reference sequence). CDR3 region: CASSLYRDDEAFF. The CDR3 coding sequence is TGTGCCAGCAGCTTATACAGGGATGACGAAGCTTTCTTT.

The table lists this clonotype with a few counts. The V and J genes are TRBV20-1 and TRBJ2-1; 8 bases map to TRBD1. Per the germline V gene, CDR1 is DFQATT and CDR2 is SNEGSKA (reference sequence). The trim removed 4 bases at V and 0 bases at J, leaving 8 bases unmatched. This CDR3 region has 16 residues. The CDR3 DNA is TGCAGTGCTACGGACAGGGTATTCGGCTCCTACAATGAGCAGTTCTTC. It codes for CSATDRVFGSYNEQFF.

This clonotype was recorded at least ten times. The V and J genes are TRBV7-2 and TRBJ1-2; D unresolved. V lost 3 bases and J 7 bases, leaving 18 bases between the germline ends. Germline V lookup: CDR1 SGHTA, CDR2 FQGNSA. CDR3 size: 15 residues. This chain's CDR3 is CASSFLGSGIGGYTF. The CDR3 nucleotides are TGTGCCAGCAGCTTCCTCGGTTCGGGAATCGGTGGCTACACCTTC. Full variable domain (missing parts from reference TRBV7-2 and TRBJ1-2): GAGVSQSPSNKVTEKGKDVELRCDPISGHTALYWYRQSLGQGLEFLIYFQGNSAPDKSGLPSDRFSAERTGGSVSTLTIQRTQQEDSAVYLCASSFLGSGIGGYTFGSGTRLTVV.

This clonotype has a count of ten or more. The chain combines TRBV6-6 with TRBJ2-7; the D is unclear. The CDR3 is 13 residues long. The V gene's germline CDR1 is MNHNY and CDR2 SVGAGI (reference sequence). V was pared by 2 bases and J by 4 bases, with 9 bases between. The CDR3 spells CASSYQETYEQYF. CDR3 DNA sequence: TGTGCCAGCAGTTACCAGGAGACATACGAGCAGTACTTC.

This clonotype was observed at least ten times. The rearrangement joins TRBV3-1 to TRBJ2-1, with 14 bases aligning to TRBD2. CDR1 LGHDT and CDR2 YNNKEL come from the germline V gene (reference sequence). CDR3 size: 19 residues. Trimming cost V 3 bases and J 1 base; bases outside gene matches: 8. This CDR3 reads CASSHPGTSGSVSYNEQFF. The DNA of the CDR3 is TGTGCCAGCAGCCACCCCGGGACTAGCGGGAGTGTATCCTACAATGAGCAGTTCTTC.

The chain couples TRBV20-1 to TRBJ2-3; 9 bases are shared with TRBD2. Germline CDR1 DFQATT, CDR2 SNEGSKA (reference sequence). Trimming took 1 base from V and 6 from J; bases not matched to a gene: 5. The CDR3 is 14 amino acids. The CDR3 DNA reads as TGCAGTGCTAGAGCCGGGACTAGCCTCGATACGCAGTATTTT. Encoded protein: CSARAGTSLDTQYF.

This clonotype was found many times. The chain recombines TRBV2 with TRBJ2-3; the match to TRBD2 covers 13 bases. The CDR3 runs to 14 residues. The germline V gene has CDR1 SNHLY and CDR2 FYNNEI. The trim removed 3 bases at V and 9 bases at J, leaving 3 bases unmatched. The CDR3 is CASSDRLAGGTQYF. Written as DNA, the CDR3 is TGTGCCAGCAGTGACCGACTAGCGGGAGGAACGCAGTATTTT.